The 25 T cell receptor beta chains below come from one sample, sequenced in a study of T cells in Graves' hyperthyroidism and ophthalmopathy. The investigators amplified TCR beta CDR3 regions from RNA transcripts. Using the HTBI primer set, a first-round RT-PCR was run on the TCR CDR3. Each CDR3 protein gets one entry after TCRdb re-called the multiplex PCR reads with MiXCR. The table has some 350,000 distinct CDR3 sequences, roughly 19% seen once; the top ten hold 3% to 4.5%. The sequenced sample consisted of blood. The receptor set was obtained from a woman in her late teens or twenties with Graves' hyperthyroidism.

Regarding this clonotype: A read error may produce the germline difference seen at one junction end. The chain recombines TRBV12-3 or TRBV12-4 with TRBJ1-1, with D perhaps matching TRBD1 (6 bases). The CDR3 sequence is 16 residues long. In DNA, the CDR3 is TGTGCCAACAGTTTAGTGACAGGCGGGGGGCACACTGAAGCTTTCTTT. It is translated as CANSLVTGGGHTEAFF.

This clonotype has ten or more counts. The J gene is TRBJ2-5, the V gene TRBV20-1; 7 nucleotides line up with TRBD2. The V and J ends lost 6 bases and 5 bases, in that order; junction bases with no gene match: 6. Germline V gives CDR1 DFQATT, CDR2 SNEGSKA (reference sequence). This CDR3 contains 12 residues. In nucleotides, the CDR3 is TGCAGTGCAATAAAGGGAGGGGAGACCCAGTACTTC. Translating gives CSAIKGGETQYF.

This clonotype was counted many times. The CDR3, as DNA: TGTGCCAGCAGTGCCTCGAAGGACTATGGCTACACCTTC. Translation: CASSASKDYGYTF. The chain is built from TRBV6-2 or TRBV6-3 and TRBJ1-2; no firm D call. Trimming left V 5 bases short and J 3 bases short, with 10 bases between. The CDR3 totals 13 residues. CDR1 is MNHEY and CDR2 is SVGEGT in the germline V gene.

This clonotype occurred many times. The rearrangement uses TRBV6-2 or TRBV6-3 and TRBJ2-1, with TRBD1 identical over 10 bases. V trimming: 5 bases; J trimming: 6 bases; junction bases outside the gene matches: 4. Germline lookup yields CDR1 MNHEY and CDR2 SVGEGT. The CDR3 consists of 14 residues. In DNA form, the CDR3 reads TGTGCCAGCAGTGACGGGACAGGGGCCAATGAGCAGTTCTTC. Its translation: CASSDGTGANEQFF.

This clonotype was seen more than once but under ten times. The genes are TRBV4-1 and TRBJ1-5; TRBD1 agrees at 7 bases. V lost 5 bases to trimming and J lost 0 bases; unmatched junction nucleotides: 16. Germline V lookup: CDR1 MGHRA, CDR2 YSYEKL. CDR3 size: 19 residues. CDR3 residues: CASSVFLQGGIYSNQPQHF. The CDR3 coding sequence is TGCGCCAGCAGCGTATTCCTGCAGGGGGGAATTTATAGCAATCAGCCCCAGCATTTT.

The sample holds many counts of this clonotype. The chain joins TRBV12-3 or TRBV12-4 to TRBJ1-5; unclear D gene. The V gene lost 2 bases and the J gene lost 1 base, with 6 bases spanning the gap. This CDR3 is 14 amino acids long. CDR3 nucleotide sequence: TGTGCCAGCAGTTTATGGGGAAGCAATCAGCCCCAGCATTTT. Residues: CASSLWGSNQPQHF.

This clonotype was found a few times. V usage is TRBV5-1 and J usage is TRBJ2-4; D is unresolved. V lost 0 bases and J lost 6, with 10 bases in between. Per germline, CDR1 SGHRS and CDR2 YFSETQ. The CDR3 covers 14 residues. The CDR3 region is CASSLVGLRNIQYF. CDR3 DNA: TGCGCCAGCAGCTTGGTCGGCCTGAGAAACATTCAGTACTTC.

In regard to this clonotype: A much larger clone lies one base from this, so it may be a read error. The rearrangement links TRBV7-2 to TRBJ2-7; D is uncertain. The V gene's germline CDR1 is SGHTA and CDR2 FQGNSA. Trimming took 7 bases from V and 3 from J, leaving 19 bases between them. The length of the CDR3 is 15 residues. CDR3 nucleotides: TGTGCCAGCATCGTTTCGAGAGACATATACTACGAGCAGTACTTC. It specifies CASIVSRDIYYEQYF.

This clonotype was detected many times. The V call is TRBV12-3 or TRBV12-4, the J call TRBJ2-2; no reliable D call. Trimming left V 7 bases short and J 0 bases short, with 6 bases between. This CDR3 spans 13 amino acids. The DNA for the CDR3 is TGTGCCAGCACCCGACCGAACACCGGGGAGCTGTTTTTT. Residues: CASTRPNTGELFF.

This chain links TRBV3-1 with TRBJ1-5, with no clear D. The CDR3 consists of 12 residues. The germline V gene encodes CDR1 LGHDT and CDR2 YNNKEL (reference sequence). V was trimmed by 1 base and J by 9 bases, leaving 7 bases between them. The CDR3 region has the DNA TGTGCCAGCAGCCAAGGTACTCTGCCCCAGCATTTT. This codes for CASSQGTLPQHF.

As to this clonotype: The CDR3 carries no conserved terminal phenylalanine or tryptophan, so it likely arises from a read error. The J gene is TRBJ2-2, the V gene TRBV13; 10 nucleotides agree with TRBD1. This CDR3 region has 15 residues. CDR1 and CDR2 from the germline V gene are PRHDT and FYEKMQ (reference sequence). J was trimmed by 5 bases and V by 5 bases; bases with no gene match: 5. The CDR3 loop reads CASSGTGVVTGELFL. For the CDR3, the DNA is TGTGCCAGCAGCGGGACAGGGGTGGTGACCGGGGAGCTGTTTTTG.

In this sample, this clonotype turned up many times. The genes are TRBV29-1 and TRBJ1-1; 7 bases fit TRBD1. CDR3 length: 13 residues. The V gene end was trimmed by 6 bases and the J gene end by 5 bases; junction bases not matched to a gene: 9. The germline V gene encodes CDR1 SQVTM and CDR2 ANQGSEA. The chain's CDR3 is CSVWNRGGTEAFF. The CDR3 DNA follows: TGCAGCGTCTGGAACAGGGGTGGGACTGAAGCTTTCTTT.

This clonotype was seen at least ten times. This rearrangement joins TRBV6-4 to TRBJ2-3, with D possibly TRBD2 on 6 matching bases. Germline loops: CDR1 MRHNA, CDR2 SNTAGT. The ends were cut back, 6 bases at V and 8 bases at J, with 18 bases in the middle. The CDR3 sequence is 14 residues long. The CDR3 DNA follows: TGTGCCAGCAGCGAGGACTACCTTCAGATTACGCAGTATTTT. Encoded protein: CASSEDYLQITQYF.

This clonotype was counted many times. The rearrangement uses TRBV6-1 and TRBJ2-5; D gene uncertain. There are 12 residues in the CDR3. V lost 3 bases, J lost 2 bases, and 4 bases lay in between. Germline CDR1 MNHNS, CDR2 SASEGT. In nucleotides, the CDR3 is TGTGCCAGCAGTGATCGTCAAGAGACCCAGTACTTC. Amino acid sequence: CASSDRQETQYF.

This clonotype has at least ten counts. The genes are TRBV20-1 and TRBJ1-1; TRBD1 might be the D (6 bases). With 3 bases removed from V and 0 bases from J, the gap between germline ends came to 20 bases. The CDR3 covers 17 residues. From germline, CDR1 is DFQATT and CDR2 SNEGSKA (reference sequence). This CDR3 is CSARTQGPEIMNTEAFF. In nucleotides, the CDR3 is TGCAGTGCTAGGACACAGGGTCCCGAAATCATGAACACTGAAGCTTTCTTT.

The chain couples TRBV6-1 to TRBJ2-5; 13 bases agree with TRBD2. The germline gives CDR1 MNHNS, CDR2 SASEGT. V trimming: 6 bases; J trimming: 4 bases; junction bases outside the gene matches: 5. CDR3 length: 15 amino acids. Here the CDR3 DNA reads TGTGCCAGCAGACGACTAGCGGGGGGTAGAGAGACCCAGTACTTC. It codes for CASRRLAGGRETQYF.

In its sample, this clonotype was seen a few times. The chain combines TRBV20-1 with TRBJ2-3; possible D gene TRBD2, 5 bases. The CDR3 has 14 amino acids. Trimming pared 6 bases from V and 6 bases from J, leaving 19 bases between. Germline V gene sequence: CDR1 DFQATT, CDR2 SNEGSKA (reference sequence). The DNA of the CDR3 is TGCAGTGCCCATGACTATATCAAAGGGGATACGCAGTATTTT. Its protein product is CSAHDYIKGDTQYF.

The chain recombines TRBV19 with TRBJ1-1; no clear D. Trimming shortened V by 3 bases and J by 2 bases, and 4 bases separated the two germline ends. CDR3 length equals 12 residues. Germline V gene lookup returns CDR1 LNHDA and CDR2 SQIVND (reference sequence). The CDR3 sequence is CASSIPNTEAFF. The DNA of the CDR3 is TGTGCCAGTAGTATTCCCAACACTGAAGCTTTCTTT.

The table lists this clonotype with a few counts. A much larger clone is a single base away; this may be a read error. Here the CDR3 DNA reads TGCAGTGCTACCCGGACTAGCGGGGGGGCAGAGACCAAGTACTTC. Protein: CSATRTSGGAETKYF. This sequence joins TRBV20-1 and TRBJ2-5, with 15 bases aligning to TRBD2. Looked up from germline, CDR1 is DFQATT and CDR2 is SNEGSKA (reference sequence). The CDR3 totals 15 residues.

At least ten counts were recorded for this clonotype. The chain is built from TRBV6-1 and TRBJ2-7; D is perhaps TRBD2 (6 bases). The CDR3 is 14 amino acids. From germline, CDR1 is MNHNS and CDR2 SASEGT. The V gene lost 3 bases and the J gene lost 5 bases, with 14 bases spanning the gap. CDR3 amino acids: CASSEGGPGNEQYF. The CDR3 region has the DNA TGTGCCAGCAGTGAGGGAGGTCCGGGCAACGAGCAGTACTTC.

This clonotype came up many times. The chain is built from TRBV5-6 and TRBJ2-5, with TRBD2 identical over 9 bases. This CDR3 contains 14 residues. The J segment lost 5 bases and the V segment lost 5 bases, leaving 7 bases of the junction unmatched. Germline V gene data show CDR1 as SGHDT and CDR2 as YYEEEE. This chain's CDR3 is CASRSGGPEETQYF. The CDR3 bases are TGTGCCAGCAGAAGCGGGGGGCCGGAGGAGACCCAGTACTTC.

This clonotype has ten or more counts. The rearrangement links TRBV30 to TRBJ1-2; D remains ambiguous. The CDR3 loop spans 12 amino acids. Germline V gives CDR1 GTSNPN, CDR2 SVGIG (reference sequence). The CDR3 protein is CACPSYGDGYTF. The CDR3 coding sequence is TGTGCTTGCCCCTCCTACGGCGATGGCTACACCTTC.

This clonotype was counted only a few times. For the CDR3, the DNA is TGTGCCAGCAGCTTGATGTCGAACACTGAAGCTTTCTTT. Translating it yields CASSLMSNTEAFF. This rearrangement joins TRBV28 to TRBJ1-1; no clear D. Trimming cost V 6 bases and J 1 base, with 9 bases left between them. Per the germline V gene, CDR1 is MDHEN and CDR2 is SYDVKM. The CDR3 runs to 13 residues.

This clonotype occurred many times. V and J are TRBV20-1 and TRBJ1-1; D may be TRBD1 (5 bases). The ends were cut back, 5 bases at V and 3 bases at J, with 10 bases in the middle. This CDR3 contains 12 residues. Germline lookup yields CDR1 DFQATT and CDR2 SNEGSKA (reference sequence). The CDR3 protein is CSARGAYTEAFF. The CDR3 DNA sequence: TGCAGTGCTCGGGGCGCGTACACTGAAGCTTTCTTT.

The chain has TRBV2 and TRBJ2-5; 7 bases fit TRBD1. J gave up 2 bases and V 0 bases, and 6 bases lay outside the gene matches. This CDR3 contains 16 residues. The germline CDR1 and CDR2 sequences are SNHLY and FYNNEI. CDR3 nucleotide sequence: TGTGCCAGCAGTGAAGCGCTGGCCAGGGGGCAAGAGACCCAGTACTTC. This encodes CASSEALARGQETQYF. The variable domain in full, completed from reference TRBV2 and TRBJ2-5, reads EPEVTQTPSHQVTQMGQEVILRCVPISNHLYFYWYRQILGQKVEFLVSFYNNEISEKSEIFDDQFSVERPDGSNFTLKIRSTKLEDSAMYFCASSEALARGQETQYFGPGTRLLVL.